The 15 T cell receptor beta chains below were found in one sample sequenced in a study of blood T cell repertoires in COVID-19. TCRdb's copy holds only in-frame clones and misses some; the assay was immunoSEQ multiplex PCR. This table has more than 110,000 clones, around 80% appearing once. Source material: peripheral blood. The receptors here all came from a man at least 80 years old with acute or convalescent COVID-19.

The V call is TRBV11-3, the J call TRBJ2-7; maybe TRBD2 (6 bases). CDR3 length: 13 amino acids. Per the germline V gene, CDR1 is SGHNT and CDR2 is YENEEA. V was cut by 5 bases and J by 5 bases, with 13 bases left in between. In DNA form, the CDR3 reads TGTGCCAGCAGCACGTATCGCGGGGACGAGCAGTACTTC. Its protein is CASSTYRGDEQYF.

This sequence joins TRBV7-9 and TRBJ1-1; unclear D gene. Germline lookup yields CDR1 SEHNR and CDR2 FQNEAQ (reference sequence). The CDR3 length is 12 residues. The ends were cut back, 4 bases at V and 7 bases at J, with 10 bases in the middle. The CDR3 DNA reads TGTGCCAGCAGCTCAGACACCAATGAAGCTTTCTTT. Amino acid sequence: CASSSDTNEAFF. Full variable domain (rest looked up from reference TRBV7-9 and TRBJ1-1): DTGVSQNPRHKITKRGQNVTFRCDPISEHNRLYWYRQTLGQGPEFLTYFQNEAQLEKSRLLSDRFSAERPKGSFSTLEIQRTEQGDSAMYLCASSSDTNEAFFGQGTRLTVV.

The CDR3 sequence: CASGKTPSRPEQYF. The CDR3 DNA reads TGTGCCAGCGGAAAGACACCTAGCCGGCCCGAGCAGTACTTC. The V and J genes are TRBV13 and TRBJ2-7; a possible D gene is TRBD2 (5 bases). V gave up 8 bases and J gave up 6 bases, with 20 bases separating them. The CDR3 covers 14 residues. CDR1 PRHDT and CDR2 FYEKMQ come from the germline V gene (reference sequence).

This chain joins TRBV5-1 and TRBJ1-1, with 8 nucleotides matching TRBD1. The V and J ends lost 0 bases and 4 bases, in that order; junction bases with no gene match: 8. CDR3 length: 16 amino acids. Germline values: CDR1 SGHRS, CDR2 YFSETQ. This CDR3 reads CASSLGPQGAGTEAFF. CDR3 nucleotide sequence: TGCGCCAGCAGCTTGGGGCCCCAGGGGGCGGGCACTGAAGCTTTCTTT.

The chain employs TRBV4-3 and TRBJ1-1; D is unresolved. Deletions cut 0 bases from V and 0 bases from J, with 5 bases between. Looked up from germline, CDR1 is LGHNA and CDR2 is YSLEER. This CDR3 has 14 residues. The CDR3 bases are TGCGCCAGCAGCCAAGATCGGGTGAACACTGAAGCTTTCTTT. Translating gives CASSQDRVNTEAFF.

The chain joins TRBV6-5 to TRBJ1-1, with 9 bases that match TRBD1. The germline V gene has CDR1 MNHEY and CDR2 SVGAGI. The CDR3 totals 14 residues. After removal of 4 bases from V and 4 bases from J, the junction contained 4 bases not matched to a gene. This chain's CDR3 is CASSWDRVFTEAFF. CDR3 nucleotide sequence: TGTGCCAGCAGTTGGGACAGGGTCTTCACTGAAGCTTTCTTT.

As DNA, the CDR3 is TGTGCCAGTAGTATACGGAGACAGGGGGGAACTGAAGCTTTCTTT. As protein: CASSIRRQGGTEAFF. The chain carries TRBV19 and TRBJ1-1; TRBD1 matches 9 bases. V lost 2 bases to trimming and J lost 5 bases; unmatched junction nucleotides: 6. The germline gives CDR1 LNHDA, CDR2 SQIVND (reference sequence). CDR3 length: 15 residues.

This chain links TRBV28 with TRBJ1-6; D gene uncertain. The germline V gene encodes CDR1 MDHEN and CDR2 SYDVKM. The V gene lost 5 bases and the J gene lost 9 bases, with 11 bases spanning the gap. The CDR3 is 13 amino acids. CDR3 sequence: CASSAQRFSPLHF. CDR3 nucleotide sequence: TGTGCCAGCAGTGCCCAGAGGTTTTCACCCCTCCACTTT. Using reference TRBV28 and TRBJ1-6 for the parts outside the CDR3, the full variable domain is DVKVTQSSRYLVKRTGEKVFLECVQDMDHENMFWYRQDPGLGLRLIYFSYDVKMKEKGDIPEGYSVSREKKERFSLILESASTNQTSMYLCASSAQRFSPLHFGNGTRLTVT.

The CDR3 sequence is CASSRRTSGQETQYF. CDR3 nucleotides: TGTGCCAGCAGCCGGCGGACTAGCGGTCAAGAGACCCAGTACTTC. This chain uses TRBV7-2 with TRBJ2-5; 10 positions match TRBD2. Germline-derived CDR1 and CDR2 are SGHTA and FQGNSA. The CDR3 is 15 amino acids. Unmatched junction bases numbered 5, after V lost 5 bases and J lost 2 bases. The full variable domain, its missing parts supplied by reference TRBV7-2 and TRBJ2-5, is GAGVSQSPSNKVTEKGKDVELRCDPISGHTALYWYRQSLGQGLEFLIYFQGNSAPDKSGLPSDRFSAERTGGSVSTLTIQRTQQEDSAVYLCASSRRTSGQETQYFGPGTRLLVL.

CDR3 loop: CASSPGLTNTGELFF. Here the CDR3 DNA reads TGTGCCAGCAGCCCCGGACTCACTAACACCGGGGAGCTGTTTTTT. V gene TRBV27 combines with J gene TRBJ2-2; maybe TRBD2 (5 bases). From germline, CDR1 is MNHEY and CDR2 SMNVEV (reference sequence). V was clipped by 6 bases and J by 2 bases, with 13 bases between them. This CDR3 has 15 amino acids.

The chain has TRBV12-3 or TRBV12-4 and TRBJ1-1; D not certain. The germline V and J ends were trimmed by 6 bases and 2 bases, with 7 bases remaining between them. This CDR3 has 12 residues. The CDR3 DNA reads TGTGCCAGCAGCCTAGGAAACACTGAAGCTTTCTTT. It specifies CASSLGNTEAFF.

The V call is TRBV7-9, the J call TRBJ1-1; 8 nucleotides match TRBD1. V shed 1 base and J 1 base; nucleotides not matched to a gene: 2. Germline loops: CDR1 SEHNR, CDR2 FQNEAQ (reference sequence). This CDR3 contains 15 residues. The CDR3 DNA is TGTGCCAGCAGCTTAGGGGACAGGACGAACACTGAAGCTTTCTTT. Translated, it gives CASSLGDRTNTEAFF.

CDR3 in DNA: TGCGCCAGCAGCCAAGCCAACAATGAGCAGTTCTTC. Translation: CASSQANNEQFF. This sequence joins TRBV4-1 and TRBJ2-1; D gene unclear. V gave up 1 base and J gave up 5 bases, with 3 bases separating them. CDR3 length: 12 amino acids. The germline CDR1 and CDR2 sequences are MGHRA and YSYEKL.

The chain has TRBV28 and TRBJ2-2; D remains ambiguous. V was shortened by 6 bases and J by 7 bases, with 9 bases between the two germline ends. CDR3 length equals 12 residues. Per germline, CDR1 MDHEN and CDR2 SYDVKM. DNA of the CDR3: TGTGCCAGCAGCCTAACCTTCGGGGAGCTGTTTTTT. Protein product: CASSLTFGELFF.

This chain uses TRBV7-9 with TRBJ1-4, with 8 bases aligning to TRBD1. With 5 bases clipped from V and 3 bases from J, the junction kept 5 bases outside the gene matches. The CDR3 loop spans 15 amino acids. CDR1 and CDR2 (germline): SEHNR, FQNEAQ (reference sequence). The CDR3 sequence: CASSLGQGSNEKLFF. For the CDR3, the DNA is TGTGCCAGCAGCCTCGGACAGGGCTCTAATGAAAAACTGTTTTTT.